The 2 T cell receptor beta chains below come from one sample, sequenced in a study of T cell clonality in common variable immunodeficiency. TCRdb's table, derived via immunoSEQ multiplex PCR, lists solely in-frame clones and lacks some. The sample has tens of thousands of clones, none seen only once. The source material was peripheral blood mononuclear cells. These receptors were obtained from a person aged 18-70 years in good health.

This clone was picked up many times. The sequence runs out 3 residues before the end of the CDR3; the remainder is reconstructed from the germline J gene. The V gene is TRBV20-1, the J gene TRBJ2-3; 11 bases align to TRBD2. This CDR3 has 14 residues. J was trimmed by 4 bases and V by 5 bases; bases with no gene match: 5. Germline CDR1 reads DFQATT; CDR2 reads SNEGSKA (reference sequence). The sequenced part of the CDR3 DNA is TGCAGTGCTGACGGTAGCGGGGGGGCAGATACG. Translated: CSADGSGGADT. The whole CDR3 protein reads CSADGSGGADTQYF.

This clone was seen only a few times. At one end the junction does not follow the germline gene, possibly because of a read error. The CDR3 sequence: CPSRRISPLAEAFF. The DNA read from the CDR3 is TGTCCCAGCCGCCGTATAAGCCCCTTGGCTGAA. V is TRBV7-9 and J is TRBJ1-1; D is uncertain. The missing CDR3 end, 3 residues past where the read stops, is filled in from the germline J gene. The CDR3 totals 14 residues. Germline CDR1 reads SEHNR; CDR2 reads FQNEAQ (reference sequence).